The T cell receptor (beta chain) described here comes from a study of shared clonotypes between healthy human individuals. Each sorted subset replicate got 200 ng genomic DNA, 25,000 to 35,000 genomes. Authors' processing steps: Sequence data from immunoSEQ were junction-only and lacked quality scores; consequently, filtering differed. The repertoire was sequenced with immunoSEQ multiplex PCR; TCRdb's copy has only in-frame clones and lacks some. For V, J and clone size, that table is used; D and trimming come from the DNA. The sample lists about 1 million clones, around four fifths occurring once. Points from the study as a whole: Several donors had 5% to 6% of their naive CD4 clonotypes in common. Memory subsets had estimated richness that was generally smaller than that of naive subsets.

Trimming took off 5 bases at V and 2 bases at J, with 10 bases between the two ends. Germline CDR1 is MNHEY and CDR2 is SMNVEV (reference sequence). This CDR3 comprises 13 residues. Comments on this clone: Its specificity is not known.

The chain is built from TRBV27 and TRBJ2-7; no definite D call. Input material: memory CD4+ T cells sorted from blood. The subset denotes: CD45RA-negative fraction. The TCR was taken from a man between 18 and 29 years old in good health. CDR3 DNA: TGTGCCAGCAGTCTGGACGGAGCCTACGAGCAGTACTTC. Residues: CASSLDGAYEQYF.